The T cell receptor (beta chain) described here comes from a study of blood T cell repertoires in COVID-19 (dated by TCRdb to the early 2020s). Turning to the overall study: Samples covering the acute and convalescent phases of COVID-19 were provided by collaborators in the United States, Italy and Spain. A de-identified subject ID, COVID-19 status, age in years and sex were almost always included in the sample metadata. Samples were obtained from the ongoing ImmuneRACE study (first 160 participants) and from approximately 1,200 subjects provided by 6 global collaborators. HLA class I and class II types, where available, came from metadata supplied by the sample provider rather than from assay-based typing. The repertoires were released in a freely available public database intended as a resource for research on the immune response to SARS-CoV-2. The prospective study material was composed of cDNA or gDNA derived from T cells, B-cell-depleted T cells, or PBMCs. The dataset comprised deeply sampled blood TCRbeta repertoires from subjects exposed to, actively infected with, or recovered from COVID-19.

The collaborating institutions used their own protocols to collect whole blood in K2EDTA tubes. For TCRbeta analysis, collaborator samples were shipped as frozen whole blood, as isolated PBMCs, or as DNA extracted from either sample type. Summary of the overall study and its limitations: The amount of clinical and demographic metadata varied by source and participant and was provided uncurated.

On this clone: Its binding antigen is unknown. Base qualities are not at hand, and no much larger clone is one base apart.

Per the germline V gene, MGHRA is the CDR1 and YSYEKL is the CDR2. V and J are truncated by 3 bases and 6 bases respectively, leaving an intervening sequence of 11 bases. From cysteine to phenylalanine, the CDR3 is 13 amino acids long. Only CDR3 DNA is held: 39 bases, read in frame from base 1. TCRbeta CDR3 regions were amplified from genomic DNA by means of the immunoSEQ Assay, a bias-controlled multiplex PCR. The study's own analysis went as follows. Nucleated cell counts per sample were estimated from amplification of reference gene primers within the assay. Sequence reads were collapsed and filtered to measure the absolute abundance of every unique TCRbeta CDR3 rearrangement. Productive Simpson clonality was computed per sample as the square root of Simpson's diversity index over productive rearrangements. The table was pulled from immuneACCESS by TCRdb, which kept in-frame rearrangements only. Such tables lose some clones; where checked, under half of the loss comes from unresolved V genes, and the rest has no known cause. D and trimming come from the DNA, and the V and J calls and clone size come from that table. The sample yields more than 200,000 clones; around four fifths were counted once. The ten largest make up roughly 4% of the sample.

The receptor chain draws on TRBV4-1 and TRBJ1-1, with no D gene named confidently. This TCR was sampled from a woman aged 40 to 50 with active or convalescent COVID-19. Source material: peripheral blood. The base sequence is TGCGCCAGCAGCCACCCTCGGAGGGCTGAAGCTTTCTTT. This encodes CASSHPRRAEAFF.